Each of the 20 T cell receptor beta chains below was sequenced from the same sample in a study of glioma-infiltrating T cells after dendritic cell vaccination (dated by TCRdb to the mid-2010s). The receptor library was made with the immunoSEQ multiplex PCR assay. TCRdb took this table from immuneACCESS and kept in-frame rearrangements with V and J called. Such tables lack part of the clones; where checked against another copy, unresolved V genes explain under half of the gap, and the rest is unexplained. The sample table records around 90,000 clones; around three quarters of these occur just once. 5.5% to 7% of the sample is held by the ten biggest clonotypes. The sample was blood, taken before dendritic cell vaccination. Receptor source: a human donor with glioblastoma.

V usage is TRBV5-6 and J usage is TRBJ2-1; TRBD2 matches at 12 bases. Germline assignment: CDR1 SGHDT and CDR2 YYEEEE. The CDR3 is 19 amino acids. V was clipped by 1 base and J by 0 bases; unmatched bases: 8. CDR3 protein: CASSLLFTSGGSSYNEQFF. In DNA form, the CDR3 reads TGTGCCAGCAGCTTGCTCTTCACTAGCGGGGGGAGCTCCTACAATGAGCAGTTCTTC.

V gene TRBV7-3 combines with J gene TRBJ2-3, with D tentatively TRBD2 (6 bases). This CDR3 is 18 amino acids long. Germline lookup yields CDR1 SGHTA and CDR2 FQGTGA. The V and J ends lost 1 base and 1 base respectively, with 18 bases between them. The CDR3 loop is CASSLMGFGGFGTDTQYF. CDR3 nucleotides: TGTGCCAGCAGCTTAATGGGGTTCGGGGGTTTTGGCACAGATACGCAGTATTTT. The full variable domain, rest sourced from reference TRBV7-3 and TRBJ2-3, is GAGVSQTPSNKVTEKGKYVELRCDPISGHTALYWYRQSLGQGPEFLIYFQGTGAADDSGLPNDRFFAVRPEGSVSTLKIQRTERGDSAVYLCASSLMGFGGFGTDTQYFGPGTRLTVL.

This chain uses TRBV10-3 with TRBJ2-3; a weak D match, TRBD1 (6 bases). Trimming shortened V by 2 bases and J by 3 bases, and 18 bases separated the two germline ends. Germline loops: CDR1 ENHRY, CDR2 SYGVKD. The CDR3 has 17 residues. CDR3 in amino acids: CAISEPRTGSPTDTQYF. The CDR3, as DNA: TGTGCCATCAGTGAGCCCCGTACAGGGTCCCCGACAGATACGCAGTATTTT.

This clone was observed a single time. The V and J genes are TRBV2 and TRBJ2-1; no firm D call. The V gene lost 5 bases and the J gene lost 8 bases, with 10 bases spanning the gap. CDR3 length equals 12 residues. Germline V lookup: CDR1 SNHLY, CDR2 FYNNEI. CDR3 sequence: CASSRVAHEQFF. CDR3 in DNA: TGTGCCAGCAGTCGAGTAGCCCATGAGCAGTTCTTC.

CDR3 bases: TGTGCCAGCAGCCTTACAGGGGCTGGAAACACCATATATTTT. It translates to CASSLTGAGNTIYF. V is TRBV16 and J is TRBJ1-3; 7 bases are shared with TRBD1. The trim removed 4 bases at V and 2 bases at J, leaving 2 bases unmatched. Germline values: CDR1 KGHSY, CDR2 FQNENV. The CDR3 is 14 amino acids.

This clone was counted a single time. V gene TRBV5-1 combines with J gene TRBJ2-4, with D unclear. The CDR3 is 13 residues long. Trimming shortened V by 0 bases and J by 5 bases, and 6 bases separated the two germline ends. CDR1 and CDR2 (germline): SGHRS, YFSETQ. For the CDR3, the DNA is TGCGCCAGCAGCTTGGCCCTCCAAAACATTCAGTACTTC. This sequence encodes CASSLALQNIQYF.

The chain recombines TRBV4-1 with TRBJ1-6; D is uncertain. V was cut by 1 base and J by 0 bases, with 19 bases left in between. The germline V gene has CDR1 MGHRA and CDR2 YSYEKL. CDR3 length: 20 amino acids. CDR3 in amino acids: CASSQVLSDSPSSYNSPLHF. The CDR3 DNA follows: TGCGCCAGCAGCCAAGTTCTTTCGGACTCCCCGAGCTCCTATAATTCACCCCTCCACTTT.

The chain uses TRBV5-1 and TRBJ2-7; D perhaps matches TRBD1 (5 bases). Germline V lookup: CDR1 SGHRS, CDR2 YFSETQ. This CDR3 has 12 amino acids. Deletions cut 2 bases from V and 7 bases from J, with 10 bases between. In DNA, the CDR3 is TGCGCCAGCAGCTTCCAGGGTCGGGAGCAGTACTTC. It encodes CASSFQGREQYF.

In nucleotides, the CDR3 is TGTGCCAGCTCAAAAATCGACCCAGGGGTCTATGGCTACACCTTC. It is translated as CASSKIDPGVYGYTF. This rearrangement joins TRBV18 to TRBJ1-2; weak D call: TRBD1 (6 bases). This CDR3 is built from 15 residues. V lost 5 bases and J lost 4, with 17 bases in between. Germline loops: CDR1 KGHSH, CDR2 LQKENI.

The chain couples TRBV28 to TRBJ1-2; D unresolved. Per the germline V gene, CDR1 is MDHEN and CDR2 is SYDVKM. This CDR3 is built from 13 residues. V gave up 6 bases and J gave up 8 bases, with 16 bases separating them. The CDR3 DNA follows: TGTGCCAGCAGCCTCCCAATGAGGAAAGGCTACACCTTC. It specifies CASSLPMRKGYTF.

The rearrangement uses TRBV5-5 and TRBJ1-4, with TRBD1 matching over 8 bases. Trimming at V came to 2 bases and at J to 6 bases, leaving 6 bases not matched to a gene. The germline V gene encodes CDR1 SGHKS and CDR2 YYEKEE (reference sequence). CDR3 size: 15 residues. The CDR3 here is CASSFLQGADEKLFF. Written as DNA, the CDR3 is TGTGCCAGCAGCTTCTTGCAGGGGGCGGATGAAAAACTGTTTTTT.

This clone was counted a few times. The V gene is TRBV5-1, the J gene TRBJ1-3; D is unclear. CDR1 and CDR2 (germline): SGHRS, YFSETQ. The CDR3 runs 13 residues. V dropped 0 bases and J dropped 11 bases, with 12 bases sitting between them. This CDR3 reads CASSLGSLMPIYF. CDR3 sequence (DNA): TGCGCCAGCAGCTTGGGGAGCCTGATGCCCATATATTTT.

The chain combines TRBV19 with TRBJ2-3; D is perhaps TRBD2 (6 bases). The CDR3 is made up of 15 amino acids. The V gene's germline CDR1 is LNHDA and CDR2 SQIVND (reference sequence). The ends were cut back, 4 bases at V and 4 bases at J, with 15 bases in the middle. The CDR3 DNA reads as TGTGCCAGTAGTACATGGGACTCCCTGTCAGATACGCAGTATTTT. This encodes CASSTWDSLSDTQYF.

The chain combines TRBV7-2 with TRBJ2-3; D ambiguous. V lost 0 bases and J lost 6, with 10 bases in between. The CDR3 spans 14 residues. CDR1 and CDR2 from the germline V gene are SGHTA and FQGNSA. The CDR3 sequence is CASSLASGVDTQYF. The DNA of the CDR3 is TGTGCCAGCAGCTTAGCCTCTGGAGTGGATACGCAGTATTTT.

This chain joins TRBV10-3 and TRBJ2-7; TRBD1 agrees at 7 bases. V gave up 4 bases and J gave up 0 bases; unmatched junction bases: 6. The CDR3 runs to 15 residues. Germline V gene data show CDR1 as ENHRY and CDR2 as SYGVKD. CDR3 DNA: TGTGCCATCAGTGTACGACAGGGCCTCTCCTACGAGCAGTACTTC. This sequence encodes CAISVRQGLSYEQYF.

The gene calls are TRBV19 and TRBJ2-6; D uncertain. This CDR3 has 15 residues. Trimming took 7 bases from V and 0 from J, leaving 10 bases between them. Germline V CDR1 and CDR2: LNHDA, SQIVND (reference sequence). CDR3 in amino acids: CASNQQSSGANVLTF. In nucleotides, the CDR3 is TGTGCCAGTAACCAACAGAGCTCTGGGGCCAACGTCCTGACTTTC.

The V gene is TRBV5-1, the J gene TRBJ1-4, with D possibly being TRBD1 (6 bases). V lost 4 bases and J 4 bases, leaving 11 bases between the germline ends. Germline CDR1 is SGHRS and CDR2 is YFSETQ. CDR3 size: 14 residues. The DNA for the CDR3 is TGCGCCAGCAGCCCACAGGGCTTTAATGAAAAACTGTTTTTT. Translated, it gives CASSPQGFNEKLFF.

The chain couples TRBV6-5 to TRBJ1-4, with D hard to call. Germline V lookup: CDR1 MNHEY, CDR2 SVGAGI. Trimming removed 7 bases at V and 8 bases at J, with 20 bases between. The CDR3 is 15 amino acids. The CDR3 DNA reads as TGTGCCAGCACCAATGAAAGAGGGAGCAGGGAAAAACTGTTTTTT. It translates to CASTNERGSREKLFF.

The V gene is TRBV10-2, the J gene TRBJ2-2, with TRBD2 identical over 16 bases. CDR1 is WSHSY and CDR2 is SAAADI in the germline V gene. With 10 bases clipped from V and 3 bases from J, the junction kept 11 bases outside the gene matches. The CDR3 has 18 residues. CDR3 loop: CATCGTSGGAIDTGELFF. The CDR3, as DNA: TGCGCCACATGCGGGACTAGCGGGGGGGCAATCGACACCGGGGAGCTGTTTTTT.

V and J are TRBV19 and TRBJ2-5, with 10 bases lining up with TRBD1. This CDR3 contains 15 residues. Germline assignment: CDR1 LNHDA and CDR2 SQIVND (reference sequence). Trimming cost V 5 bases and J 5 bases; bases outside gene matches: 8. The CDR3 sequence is CASSAGTGVGETQYF. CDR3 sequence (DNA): TGTGCCAGTAGTGCGGGGACAGGGGTCGGGGAGACCCAGTACTTC.